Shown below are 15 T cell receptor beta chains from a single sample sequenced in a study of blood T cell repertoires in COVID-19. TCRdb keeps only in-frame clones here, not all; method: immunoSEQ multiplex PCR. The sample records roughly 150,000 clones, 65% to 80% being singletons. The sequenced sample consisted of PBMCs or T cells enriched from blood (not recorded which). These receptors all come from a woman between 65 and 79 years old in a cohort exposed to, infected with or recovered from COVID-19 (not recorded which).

Here the CDR3 DNA reads TGTGCCAGTAGTTCTATCACAGATACGCAGTATTTT. Protein product: CASSSITDTQYF. The chain has TRBV19 and TRBJ2-3; D call uncertain. In germline, CDR1 is LNHDA, CDR2 SQIVND (reference sequence). The CDR3 covers 12 residues. V lost 5 bases and J 2 bases, leaving 5 bases between the germline ends.

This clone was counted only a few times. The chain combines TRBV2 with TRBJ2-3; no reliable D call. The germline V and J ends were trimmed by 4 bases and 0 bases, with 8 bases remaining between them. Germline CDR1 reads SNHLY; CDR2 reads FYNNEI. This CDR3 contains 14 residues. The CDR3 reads CASSGFGSTDTQYF. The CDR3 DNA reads TGTGCCAGCAGTGGGTTCGGGAGCACAGATACGCAGTATTTT.

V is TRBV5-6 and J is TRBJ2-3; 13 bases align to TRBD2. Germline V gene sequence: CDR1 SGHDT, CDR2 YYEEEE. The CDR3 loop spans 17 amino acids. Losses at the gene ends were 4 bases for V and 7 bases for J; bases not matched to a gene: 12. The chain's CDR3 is CASSPRTSGRRGNTQYF. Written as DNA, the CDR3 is TGTGCCAGCAGCCCCCGGACTAGCGGGAGACGCGGGAATACGCAGTATTTT.

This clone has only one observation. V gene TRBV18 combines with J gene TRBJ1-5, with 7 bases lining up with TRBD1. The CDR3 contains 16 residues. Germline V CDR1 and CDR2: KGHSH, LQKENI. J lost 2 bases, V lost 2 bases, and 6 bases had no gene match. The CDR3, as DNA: TGTGCCAGCTCACCAGGCCCCGGGACAGGCAATCAGCCCCAGCATTTT. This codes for CASSPGPGTGNQPQHF.

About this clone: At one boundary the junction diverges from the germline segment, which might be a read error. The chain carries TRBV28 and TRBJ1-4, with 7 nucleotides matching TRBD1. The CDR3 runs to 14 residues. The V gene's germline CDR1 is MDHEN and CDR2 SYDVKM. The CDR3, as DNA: TGTGCCAGCAGGGCGACAGGGCGTAATGAAAACCTGTTTTTT. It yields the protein CASRATGRNENLFF.

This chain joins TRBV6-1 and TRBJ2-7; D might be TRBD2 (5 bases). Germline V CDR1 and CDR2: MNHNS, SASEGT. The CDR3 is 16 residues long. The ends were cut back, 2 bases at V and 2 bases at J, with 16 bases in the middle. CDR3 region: CASSERGELVTYEQYF. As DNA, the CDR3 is TGTGCCAGCAGTGAACGTGGGGAGTTGGTTACCTACGAGCAGTACTTC.

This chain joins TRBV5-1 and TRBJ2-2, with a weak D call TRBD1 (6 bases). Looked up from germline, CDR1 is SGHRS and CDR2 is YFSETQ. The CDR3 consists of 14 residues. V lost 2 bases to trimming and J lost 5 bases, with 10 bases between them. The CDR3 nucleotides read TGCGCCAGCAGCTTCCCGCAGGGGACCGGGGAGCTGTTTTTT. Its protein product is CASSFPQGTGELFF.

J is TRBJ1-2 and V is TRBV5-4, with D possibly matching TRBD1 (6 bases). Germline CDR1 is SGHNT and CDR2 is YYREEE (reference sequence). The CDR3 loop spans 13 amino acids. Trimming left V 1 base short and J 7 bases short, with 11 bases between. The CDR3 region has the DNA TGTGCCAGCAGCTTGCGGGGGGCCGGTGGCTACACCTTC. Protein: CASSLRGAGGYTF.

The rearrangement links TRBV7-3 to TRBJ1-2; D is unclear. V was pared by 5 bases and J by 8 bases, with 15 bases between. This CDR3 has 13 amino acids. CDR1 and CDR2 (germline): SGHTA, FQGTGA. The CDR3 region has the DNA TGTGCCAGCAGCCGGCCCGGGGAGGGAGGCTACACCTTC. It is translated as CASSRPGEGGYTF.

The CDR3 DNA follows: TGTGCCAGCAGCTTAAGGACAGGGGACTACGAGCAGTACTTC. This encodes CASSLRTGDYEQYF. V is TRBV11-3 and J is TRBJ2-7, with 9 bases that match TRBD1. The CDR3 spans 14 residues. The germline V gene has CDR1 SGHNT and CDR2 YENEEA. V lost 2 bases to trimming and J lost 3 bases; unmatched junction nucleotides: 2. The complete variable domain, with remaining parts taken from reference TRBV11-3 and TRBJ2-7, reads EAGVVQSPRYKIIEKKQPVAFWCNPISGHNTLYWYLQNLGQGPELLIRYENEEAVDDSQLPKDRFSAERLKGVDSTLKIQPAELGDSAVYLCASSLRTGDYEQYFGPGTRLTVT.

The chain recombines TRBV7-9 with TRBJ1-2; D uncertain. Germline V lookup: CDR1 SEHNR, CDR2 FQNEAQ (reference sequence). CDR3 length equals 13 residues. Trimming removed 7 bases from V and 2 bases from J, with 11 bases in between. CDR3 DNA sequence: TGTGCCAGCACCCTCCCGGGGAACTATGGCTACACCTTC. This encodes CASTLPGNYGYTF.

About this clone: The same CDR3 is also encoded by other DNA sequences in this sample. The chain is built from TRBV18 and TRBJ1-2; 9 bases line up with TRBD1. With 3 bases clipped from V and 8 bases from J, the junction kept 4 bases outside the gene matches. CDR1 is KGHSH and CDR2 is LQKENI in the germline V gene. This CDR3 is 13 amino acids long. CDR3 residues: CASSPRTGEGYTF. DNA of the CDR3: TGTGCCAGCTCACCCCGGACAGGGGAGGGCTACACCTTC.

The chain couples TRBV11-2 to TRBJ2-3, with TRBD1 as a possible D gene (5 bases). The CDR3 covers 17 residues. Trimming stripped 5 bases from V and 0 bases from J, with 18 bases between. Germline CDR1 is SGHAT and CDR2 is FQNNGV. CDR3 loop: CASSRTTGGSSTDTQYF. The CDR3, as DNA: TGTGCCAGCAGCCGTACCACAGGCGGTTCTAGCACAGATACGCAGTATTTT.

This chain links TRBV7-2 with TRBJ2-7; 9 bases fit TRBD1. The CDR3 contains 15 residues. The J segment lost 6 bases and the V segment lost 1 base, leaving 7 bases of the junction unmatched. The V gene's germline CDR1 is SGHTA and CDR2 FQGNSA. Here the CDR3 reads CASSLDRGRISEQYF. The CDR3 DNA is TGTGCCAGCAGCTTAGACAGGGGGCGTATTTCCGAGCAGTACTTC.

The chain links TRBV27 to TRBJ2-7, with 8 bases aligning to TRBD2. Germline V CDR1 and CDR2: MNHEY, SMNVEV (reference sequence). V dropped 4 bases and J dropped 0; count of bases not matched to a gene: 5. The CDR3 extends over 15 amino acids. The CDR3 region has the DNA TGTGCCAGCAGTTCCCGCGGGGGGTCCTCCTACGAGCAGTACTTC. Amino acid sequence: CASSSRGGSSYEQYF.